Described below is a single T cell receptor (beta chain) sequence and its context. This clone has just one count. The target of this receptor is not known. Base qualities were left out, and no much larger clone turns up one base away. V is reduced by 7 bases and J by 7 bases, leaving a spacing of 20 bases between them. The CDR3 contains 15 residues, cysteine and phenylalanine counted. Left in the record is the CDR3 DNA by itself, 45 bases read in frame from the first base. CDR1 and CDR2, looked up from the germline V gene (reference sequence), are SEHNR and FQNEAQ. TCRbeta CDR3 regions were amplified from genomic DNA using the immunoSEQ Assay, a bias-controlled multiplex PCR. For the original study's pipeline: Within the assay, amplification of reference gene primers was used to estimate how many nucleated cells each sample contained. To quantify the absolute abundance of each unique TCRbeta CDR3 rearrangement, sequence reads were collapsed and filtered. For each sample, productive Simpson clonality was calculated as the square root of Simpson's diversity index across productive rearrangements. Entries here come from immuneACCESS through TCRdb and include only in-frame sequences with V and J called. Some clones fail to appear in such tables; in the studies checked, an unresolved V gene covers under half of the shortfall, and the cause of the remainder is unknown. V and J calls and clone size come straight from that table; D and trimming were deduced from the DNA. This sample has 60,000 or so clones in its table, and 65% to 90% of those were observed once. The top ten clonotypes cover 15% to 20% of the sample.

These data come from a study of blood T cell repertoires in COVID-19 (dated by TCRdb to 2020 to 2021). In the study overall: Samples from collaborators originated in the United States, Italy and Spain and spanned both the acute and convalescent phases of COVID-19. Subjects who had been exposed to COVID-19, were actively infected with it, or had recovered from it provided the deeply sampled blood TCRbeta repertoires that made up the dataset. The repertoires were released in a freely available public database intended as a resource for research on the immune response to SARS-CoV-2. Nearly every sample came with metadata listing a de-identified subject ID, COVID-19 status, age in years and sex. The samples were drawn from the first 160 participants of the ongoing ImmuneRACE study and from 1,254 subjects provided by 6 global collaborators. The material from the prospective study consisted of cDNA or gDNA derived from T cells, B-cell-depleted T cells, or PBMCs. Where available, HLA class I and class II types were taken from metadata supplied by the sample provider and were not determined by assay-based typing. What the work shows at the level of the full study, not this receptor alone: The amount of clinical and demographic metadata varied by source and participant and was provided uncurated.

Whole blood was collected in K2EDTA tubes by collaborating institutions according to the institutions' own protocols. For TCRbeta analysis, collaborators shipped samples as frozen whole blood, isolated PBMCs, or DNA extracted from either of those sample types. This sequence uses TRBV7-9 and TRBJ2-1; a weak D assignment points to TRBD2 (7 bases agree). Sequencing was performed on peripheral blood. The TCR sequence derives from a human donor in a cohort sampled during active COVID-19. In nucleotides, the sequence is TGTGCCAGCAACTTGCGTGGGGGGGCCACGAATGAGCAGTTCTTC. This sequence encodes CASNLRGGATNEQFF. The full variable domain, completed from the reference TRBV7-9 and TRBJ2-1 proteins outside the CDR3, reads DTGVSQNPRHKITKRGQNVTFRCDPISEHNRLYWYRQTLGQGPEFLTYFQNEAQLEKSRLLSDRFSAERPKGSFSTLEIQRTEQGDSAMYLCASNLRGGATNEQFFGPGTRLTVL.